One sample yielded the 28 T cell receptor beta chains listed below, sequenced in a study. Cells sorted as Tregs were CD4+, CD25+ and CD127-/low. TCRdb used MiXCR to reprocess the 5' RACE reads, holding one entry per CDR3 protein. Among around 11,000 distinct CDR3 sequences listed, over 25% were seen once. The sample taken for sequencing was Tregs sorted from a lymph node. Receptors were obtained from a female donor with breast cancer.

The V gene is TRBV4-1, the J gene TRBJ2-1, with TRBD1 matching over 7 bases. There are 13 residues in the CDR3. Unmatched junction bases numbered 10, after V lost 2 bases and J lost 15 bases. Germline loops: CDR1 MGHRA, CDR2 YSYEKL. Here the CDR3 reads CASSQPPGQDLFF. The CDR3 DNA reads TGCGCCAGCAGCCAACCCCCAGGACAGGATCTGTTCTTC.

This clonotype was observed a handful of times. CDR3 protein: CASSIGMNTEAFF. As DNA, the CDR3 is TGTGCCAGTAGTATCGGGATGAACACTGAAGCTTTCTTT. The gene calls are TRBV19 and TRBJ1-1; D unresolved. Trimming took off 3 bases at V and 0 bases at J, with 5 bases between the two ends. The CDR3 runs 13 residues. CDR1 and CDR2 (germline): LNHDA, SQIVND (reference sequence).

This clonotype was observed at least ten times. The chain links TRBV2 to TRBJ2-1; possible D gene TRBD2, 5 bases. There are 13 residues in the CDR3. Trimming removed 3 bases at V and 9 bases at J, with 12 bases between. Germline CDR1 reads SNHLY; CDR2 reads FYNNEI. CDR3 protein: CASSDSSRGEQFF. For the CDR3, the DNA is TGTGCCAGCAGTGACAGCTCCCGGGGTGAGCAGTTCTTC.

This chain connects TRBV24-1 to TRBJ2-1; 9 bases map to TRBD2. Trimming cost V 3 bases and J 10 bases; bases outside gene matches: 9. The CDR3 is made up of 15 amino acids. Germline CDR1 KGHDR, CDR2 SFDVKD. In DNA form, the CDR3 reads TGTGCCACCAGTGATGGGGCCGGGACTAGCCGGGAGCAGTTCTTC. Translation gives CATSDGAGTSREQFF.

By share, this clonotype ranks as medium-sized. The V call is TRBV12-3 or TRBV12-4, the J call TRBJ1-1; D is uncertain. The CDR3 runs 14 residues. V was trimmed by 8 bases and J by 0 bases, leaving 13 bases between them. The CDR3 here is CASSAPTVNTEAFF. CDR3 nucleotides: TGTGCCAGCTCCGCCCCGACCGTGAACACTGAAGCTTTCTTT.

By sample fraction, this clonotype is medium-sized. The chain has TRBV29-1 and TRBJ2-1; the D call may be TRBD1 or TRBD2 (5 bases each). V lost 8 bases to trimming and J lost 10 bases, with 21 bases between them. CDR3 size: 13 residues. Germline-derived CDR1 and CDR2 are SQVTM and ANQGSEA. The CDR3 DNA is TGCAGCCTTGGGACCCAACATACGGGGGAGCAGTTCTTC. Its translation: CSLGTQHTGEQFF.

In regard to this clonotype: Possible read error: a much larger clone is one base away. The chain employs TRBV29-1 and TRBJ2-7; tentatively, D is TRBD1 or TRBD2 (5 bases each). Germline V gene data show CDR1 as SQVTM and CDR2 as ANQGSEA. The V and J ends lost 4 bases and 3 bases respectively, with 13 bases between them. The length of the CDR3 is 13 residues. The CDR3 protein is CSVGQGDIYEQYF. CDR3 sequence (DNA): TGCAGCGTTGGGCAGGGAGACATCTACGAGCAGTACTTC.

This clonotype showed up many times. V usage is TRBV9 and J usage is TRBJ2-1, with D perhaps assigned TRBD1 or TRBD2 (5 bases each). CDR3 length equals 13 residues. The germline V gene has CDR1 SGDLS and CDR2 YYNGEE. The V end was cut by 0 bases, the J end by 10 bases, with 11 bases between. CDR3 coding DNA: TGTGCCAGCAGCGTAGCTGGGGGAGAAGAGCAGTTCTTC. Amino acids: CASSVAGGEEQFF.

By share, this clonotype counts as medium-sized (0.01 to 0.1%). This chain uses TRBV18 with TRBJ2-7, with D hard to call. Trimming removed 5 bases from V and 2 bases from J, with 4 bases in between. The CDR3 loop spans 11 amino acids. Looked up from germline, CDR1 is KGHSH and CDR2 is LQKENI. CDR3: CASSETYEQYF. CDR3 bases: TGTGCCAGCTCAGAAACCTACGAGCAGTACTTC.

As for this clonotype: At one of its ends the junction is not consistent with the germline gene, which may arise from a read error. The V and J genes are TRBV12-3 or TRBV12-4 and TRBJ2-7; possible D gene TRBD1, 6 bases. The CDR3 length is 11 residues. The CDR3 reads CASSQGTTLRF. Written as DNA, the CDR3 is TGTGCCAGCAGTCAGGGGACAACCCTTCGCTTC.

By sample fraction, this clonotype is medium-sized. The chain has TRBV11-2 and TRBJ2-1; D is tentatively TRBD1 or TRBD2 (7 bases each). Germline V CDR1 and CDR2: SGHAT, FQNNGV. The V gene lost 5 bases and the J gene lost 9 bases, with 11 bases spanning the gap. The CDR3 is made up of 12 amino acids. The CDR3 nucleotides are TGTGCCAGCAGCCCCAGGGGGGGTGAGCAGTTCTTC. Translation: CASSPRGGEQFF. Together with reference TRBV11-2 and TRBJ2-1, the CDR3 gives the full variable domain: EAGVAQSPRYKIIEKRQSVAFWCNPISGHATLYWYQQILGQGPKLLIQFQNNGVVDDSQLPKDRFSAERLKGVDSTLKIQPAKLEDSAVYLCASSPRGGEQFFGPGTRLTVL.

This clonotype ranks as medium-sized. The chain carries TRBV6-1 and TRBJ1-5; D gene unclear. Between the trimmed V and J ends, which lost 5 bases and 3 bases, there was a span of 14 bases. Germline assignment: CDR1 MNHNS and CDR2 SASEGT. There are 15 residues in the CDR3. This CDR3 reads CASSKIMSHNQPQHF. The DNA of the CDR3 is TGTGCCAGCAGTAAAATAATGTCTCACAATCAGCCCCAGCATTTT.

At least ten counts were recorded for this clonotype. The CDR3 is CASSLRAGGDNQPQHF. The CDR3 DNA reads as TGTGCCAGCAGCTTACGGGCAGGGGGGGACAATCAGCCCCAGCATTTT. This chain uses TRBV7-2 with TRBJ1-5, with 7 positions matching TRBD1. With V trimmed by 2 bases and J by 3 bases, 7 bases remained unmatched. Germline CDR1 SGHTA, CDR2 FQGNSA. This CDR3 comprises 16 residues.

By share of the sample, this clonotype is medium-sized (0.01 to 0.1%). This chain links TRBV7-9 with TRBJ2-5; 7 nucleotides align to TRBD1. Germline V gene lookup returns CDR1 SEHNR and CDR2 FQNEAQ (reference sequence). This CDR3 has 15 residues. Losses at the gene ends were 4 bases for V and 2 bases for J; bases not matched to a gene: 7. The CDR3 here is CASSSGDRAQETQYF. CDR3 bases: TGTGCCAGCAGCTCCGGTGACAGGGCTCAAGAGACCCAGTACTTC.

With regard to this clonotype: This may stem from a read error, because a much larger clone lies one nucleotide away. This rearrangement joins TRBV25-1 to TRBJ1-5; 8 bases are a match to TRBD1. CDR1 is MGHDK, CDR2 SYGVNS, per germline. CDR3 length equals 13 residues. CDR3 protein: CVAIGQGDQPQHF. DNA of the CDR3: TGTGTCGCTATTGGACAGGGAGATCAGCCCCAGCATTTT.

The gene calls are TRBV4-1 and TRBJ2-7; D unresolved. CDR1 is MGHRA, CDR2 YSYEKL, per germline. The CDR3 extends over 16 amino acids. V lost 0 bases to trimming and J lost 4 bases, with 16 bases between them. The CDR3 DNA sequence: TGCGCCAGCAGCCAAGATCCACTACCGCGAGCTTACGAGCAGTACTTC. Amino acids: CASSQDPLPRAYEQYF.

This clonotype is medium-sized (0.01 to 0.1%) by share. J is TRBJ1-4 and V is TRBV20-1; no definite D call. Germline CDR1 is DFQATT and CDR2 is SNEGSKA (reference sequence). Between the trimmed V and J ends, which lost 6 bases and 3 bases, there was a span of 17 bases. The CDR3 runs 15 residues. The CDR3 coding sequence is TGCAGTGCGGATGGGAGGGCGGATTCTAATGAAAAACTGTTTTTT. This sequence encodes CSADGRADSNEKLFF.

The J gene is TRBJ1-1, the V gene TRBV9; no clear D. The ends were cut back, 3 bases at V and 3 bases at J, with 12 bases in the middle. The CDR3 contains 14 residues. Looked up from germline, CDR1 is SGDLS and CDR2 is YYNGEE. The DNA for the CDR3 is TGTGCCAGCAGCGATGGAAGCGGGGACACTGAAGCTTTCTTT. This sequence encodes CASSDGSGDTEAFF.

V is TRBV7-8 and J is TRBJ2-2; 8 bases line up with TRBD2. Germline trimming cut 3 bases from V and 6 bases from J; bases unmatched to any gene: 6. The CDR3 loop spans 15 amino acids. The germline gives CDR1 SGHVS, CDR2 FQNEAQ. The chain's CDR3 is CASSLRTGRAGELFF. The DNA for the CDR3 is TGTGCCAGCAGCTTGCGTACCGGGAGGGCCGGGGAGCTGTTTTTT.

CDR3 bases: TGTGCCAGCAGCGTACCCAGCGGTGCCTACAATGAGCAGTTCTTC. This codes for CASSVPSGAYNEQFF. The chain has TRBV9 and TRBJ2-1; TRBD2 is a possible D gene (5 bases). V dropped 1 base and J dropped 2 bases, with 10 bases sitting between them. Per germline, CDR1 SGDLS and CDR2 YYNGEE. This CDR3 comprises 15 residues. Variable domain in full (rest from reference TRBV9 and TRBJ2-1): DSGVTQTPKHLITATGQRVTLRCSPRSGDLSVYWYQQSLDQGLQFLIQYYNGEERAKGNILERFSAQQFPDLHSELNLSSLELGDSALYFCASSVPSGAYNEQFFGPGTRLTVL.

This clonotype appeared many times. The chain combines TRBV20-1 with TRBJ2-7; D gene uncertain. This CDR3 is built from 10 residues. Trimming left V 0 bases short and J 3 bases short, with 0 bases between. Germline V gene data show CDR1 as DFQATT and CDR2 as SNEGSKA (reference sequence). Here the CDR3 DNA reads TGCAGTGCTAGAGACTACGAGCAGTACTTC. Its protein product is CSARDYEQYF.

By share, this clonotype counts as medium-sized. The chain uses TRBV6-5 and TRBJ2-1, with 11 bases fitting TRBD2. J lost 7 bases, V lost 5 bases, and 7 bases had no gene match. Germline V gene sequence: CDR1 MNHEY, CDR2 SVGAGI. This CDR3 contains 15 residues. CDR3 nucleotide sequence: TGTGCCAGCAGTCCACTGACTAGCGGGAAGAATGAGCAGTTCTTC. It is translated as CASSPLTSGKNEQFF.

Turning to this clonotype: The junction and the germline gene differ at one end; a read error may be behind it. The chain employs TRBV20-1 and TRBJ2-1; D is unresolved. This CDR3 has 11 residues. Looked up from germline, CDR1 is DFQATT and CDR2 is SNEGSKA (reference sequence). The CDR3 DNA reads TGCAGTGCTATTAGTTACAATGAGCAGTCCTTC. Its translation is CSAISYNEQSF.

In its sample, this clonotype was seen a few times. With a much larger clone just one base away, this may be a read error. The V and J genes are TRBV5-1 and TRBJ2-1; TRBD1 aligns across 8 bases. Germline CDR1 and CDR2: SGHRS and YFSETQ. CDR3 size: 15 residues. With 4 bases clipped from V and 5 bases from J, the junction kept 8 bases outside the gene matches. CDR3 region: CASSNRDRSNNEQFF. The CDR3 nucleotides are TGCGCCAGCAGCAACAGGGACAGGTCCAACAATGAGCAGTTCTTC.

Concerning this clonotype: In this CDR3 the conserved last residue, phenylalanine or tryptophan, is missing, so a read error is likely. This sequence joins TRBV6-5 and TRBJ1-1, with D hard to call. The V gene lost 7 bases and the J gene lost 1 base, with 7 bases spanning the gap. Per the germline V gene, CDR1 is MNHEY and CDR2 is SVGAGI. The CDR3 has 12 residues. CDR3 sequence (DNA): TGTGCCAGCAAGGGCGAGAACACTGAAGCTTTCATT. The encoded protein is CASKGENTEAFI.

At least ten counts were recorded for this clonotype. The chain uses TRBV16 and TRBJ1-5; tentatively, D is TRBD1 (6 bases). The V gene lost 0 bases and the J gene lost 1 base, with 10 bases spanning the gap. The CDR3 contains 16 residues. Germline V gene lookup returns CDR1 KGHSY and CDR2 FQNENV. The CDR3: CASSQSEGGSNQPQHF. CDR3 DNA: TGTGCCAGCAGCCAATCGGAGGGGGGGAGCAATCAGCCCCAGCATTTT.

This clonotype is deemed medium-sized (0.01 to 0.1%). This chain uses TRBV11-2 with TRBJ2-1, with a tentative D call TRBD2 (5 bases). With 0 bases removed from V and 8 bases from J, the gap between germline ends came to 14 bases. Germline assignment: CDR1 SGHAT and CDR2 FQNNGV. There are 15 residues in the CDR3. CDR3 amino acids: CASSLDGFLADEQFF. The CDR3 bases are TGTGCCAGCAGCTTAGATGGGTTCCTAGCCGATGAGCAGTTCTTC. Combining the CDR3 with reference TRBV11-2 and TRBJ2-1 gives the whole variable domain EAGVAQSPRYKIIEKRQSVAFWCNPISGHATLYWYQQILGQGPKLLIQFQNNGVVDDSQLPKDRFSAERLKGVDSTLKIQPAKLEDSAVYLCASSLDGFLADEQFFGPGTRLTVL.

CDR3 loop: CASSGDGDPGELFF. CDR3 coding DNA: TGTGCCAGCAGTGGAGATGGGGACCCCGGGGAGCTGTTTTTT. V usage is TRBV2 and J usage is TRBJ2-2; D could derive from TRBD1 or TRBD2 (5 bases each). V was trimmed by 4 bases and J by 6 bases, leaving 12 bases between them. Germline V gene data show CDR1 as SNHLY and CDR2 as FYNNEI. This CDR3 has 14 residues.